The rows below give T cell receptor beta chains drawn from one sample of a study of cytomegalovirus exposure and HLA in healthy donors. Here immunoSEQ multiplex PCR was the method, and the copy in TCRdb shows in-frame clones only, minus some. The sample includes about 130,000 clones, 65% to 80% seen only once; the top ten take 1.8%. The sample was PBMCs. Every receptor here comes from a woman between 35 and 50 years old in good health and CMV-seronegative. CDR3s include the opening cysteine and the closing phenylalanine or tryptophan. Each record gives: CDR3 protein, CDR3 DNA, D gene, clone size, J gene, V gene. A D gene is named only where the DNA matches it firmly. Rows may omit the clone size; those that give it use once, few, many or a size class.

CASSIRRGSGGYNEQFF | TGTGCCAGTAGTATTCGCCGAGGAAGCGGAGGTTACAATGAGCAGTTCTTC | - | few | TRBJ2-1 | TRBV19
CASSDVGGETQYF | TGTGCCAGCAGCGACGTAGGAGGAGAGACCCAGTACTTC | - | - | TRBJ2-5 | TRBV9
CASSATPEGPGELFF | TGTGCCAGTAGTGCTACTCCTGAGGGCCCCGGGGAGCTGTTTTTT | - | - | TRBJ2-2 | TRBV19
CASSEDRPNEQFF | TGTGCCAGCAGTGAAGACAGGCCGAATGAGCAGTTCTTC | - | - | TRBJ2-1 | TRBV2
CSVDLSTSRSTEAFF | TGCAGCGTTGATCTTTCCACCAGCCGGAGCACTGAAGCTTTCTTT | - | - | TRBJ1-1 | TRBV29-1
CASSFSAGGTDTQYF | TGTGCCAGCAGCTTTTCGGCGGGAGGAACAGATACGCAGTATTTT | TRBD2 | - | TRBJ2-3 | TRBV7-8
CASSGLASDDTQYF | TGTGCCAGCAGTGGGCTAGCGTCGGATGATACGCAGTATTTT | - | - | TRBJ2-3 | TRBV2
CASSFSSYEQYF | TGTGCCAGCAGCTTCTCCTCCTACGAGCAGTACTTC | - | few | TRBJ2-7 | TRBV7-8
CASRRLPNTGELFF | TGTGCCAGCAGGAGACTACCGAACACCGGGGAGCTGTTTTTT | - | - | TRBJ2-2 | TRBV28
CASSPSGGTVNEQYF | TGTGCCAGCTCACCATCGGGGGGGACCGTGAACGAGCAGTACTTC | TRBD2 | few | TRBJ2-7 | TRBV18
CASSSGGQETQYF | TGTGCCAGCAGCTCCGGGGGCCAAGAGACCCAGTACTTC | - | - | TRBJ2-5 | TRBV7-6
CASSFLQSDEQYF | TGTGCCAGCAGTTTCTTGCAGAGCGACGAGCAGTACTTC | - | - | TRBJ2-7 | TRBV27
CASGGDRNTGELFF | TGCGCCAGCGGCGGGGACAGAAACACCGGGGAGCTGTTTTTT | - | few | TRBJ2-2 | TRBV5-1
CASSLNRGRGNEKLFF | TGTGCCAGCAGTTTAAATAGGGGCAGGGGAAATGAAAAACTGTTTTTT | - | - | TRBJ1-4 | TRBV28
CASSLGRTSGETDTQYF | TGCGCCAGCAGCTTGGGTAGGACTAGCGGGGAGACAGATACGCAGTATTTT | TRBD2 | - | TRBJ2-3 | TRBV5-1
CAWSVQGGQEPLF | TGTGCCTGGAGTGTACAGGGGGGACAGGAGCCTCTCTTT | TRBD1 | few | TRBJ1-3 | TRBV30
CASSAWTNFGTDTQYF | TGTGCCAGCAGCGCTTGGACTAATTTCGGCACAGATACGCAGTATTTT | - | - | TRBJ2-3 | TRBV5-5
CASRLEANTEAFF | TGTGCCAGCAGGTTAGAGGCGAACACTGAAGCTTTCTTT | - | - | TRBJ1-1 | TRBV11-2
CATARGRDQPQHF | TGTGCCACCGCCAGAGGGAGGGATCAGCCCCAGCATTTT | - | - | TRBJ1-5 | TRBV7-3
CASSDAGWGNTIYF | TGTGCCAGCAGTGACGCAGGGTGGGGAAACACCATATATTTT | - | few | TRBJ1-3 | TRBV6-1
CASSFKTGGSPQHF | TGTGCCAGCAGTTTCAAGACAGGGGGCTCACCCCAGCATTTT | TRBD1 | - | TRBJ1-5 | TRBV27
CASSFRRDFYEQYF | TGTGCCAGCAGTTTCCGACGAGACTTCTACGAGCAGTACTTC | - | - | TRBJ2-7 | TRBV28
CASSSPDTTGAYEQYF | TGTGCCAGCAGTTCCCCTGATACGACAGGGGCGTACGAGCAGTACTTC | TRBD1 | - | TRBJ2-7 | TRBV28
CASSLDSRVEETQYF | TGTGCCAGCAGCCTGGACAGCCGGGTGGAAGAGACCCAGTACTTC | - | - | TRBJ2-5 | TRBV6-1
CAISAAPTGGEQFF | TGTGCCATCAGTGCCGCCCCGACAGGGGGCGAGCAGTTCTTC | TRBD1 | - | TRBJ2-1 | TRBV10-3
CASSPGQTYGYTF | TGTGCCAGCAGCCCGGGACAGACCTATGGCTACACCTTC | TRBD1 | once | TRBJ1-2 | TRBV14
CASSFAGGPGGELFF | TGTGCCAGCAGCTTTGCGGGAGGGCCCGGCGGGGAGCTGTTTTTT | TRBD2 | - | TRBJ2-2 | TRBV7-9
CASSLNPGEAFF | TGTGCCAGCAGCTTAAATCCGGGTGAAGCTTTCTTT | - | - | TRBJ1-1 | TRBV11-3
CATWDSMNTEAFF | TGTGCCACTTGGGACAGCATGAACACTGAAGCTTTCTTT | TRBD1 | - | TRBJ1-1 | TRBV10-3
CASKPPSGGSETQYF | TGTGCCAGCAAACCCCCCAGCGGGGGGTCGGAGACCCAGTACTTC | TRBD2 | - | TRBJ2-5 | TRBV2